Here is one TCR beta chain with its context. The specificity of this receptor is unknown. A much larger clone is a single base away; this may be a read error. Any patient with an uncontrolled infection, another autoimmune disease, pregnancy or lactation was excluded. Diagnoses relied on clinical symptoms, serum thyroxine and TRAb, thyroid ultrasound and orbital computed tomography. Total RNA was extracted with Trizol reagent, and quality was checked on an Agilent 2100 Bioanalyzer. These data originate in a study of T cells in Graves' hyperthyroidism and ophthalmopathy (dated by TCRdb to about 2019). Background on the whole study: TCR V-J signatures able to tell the groups apart were searched for in a discovery cohort of 100 patients, of whom about 40 had Graves' ophthalmopathy and 55 to 65 had stable Graves' hyperthyroidism. An independent validation cohort of fewer than 20 hyperthyroidism patients and 17 patients who later progressed to ophthalmopathy tested prospective prediction of ophthalmopathy. The 95 to 100 discovery patients were divided at random into training and test sets in a 7:3 ratio. The study also compared thyroid tissue and blood T-cell repertoires from about 6 Graves' hyperthyroidism patients. Following sampling, methimazole starting at 30 mg daily was given to hyperthyroidism patients, and high-dose intravenous methylprednisolone was given to ophthalmopathy patients. The paper reports TCR Vbeta CDR3 sequencing of approximately 140 peripheral blood samples: fewer than 50 ophthalmopathy, 70 to 85 hyperthyroidism and around 17 progressor patients. What the authors observed across the whole study: In validation, progression to ophthalmopathy was predicted by the model with about 70% sensitivity and nearly 75% specificity, a median of 6.5 months before onset. Sample size was not statistically predetermined, and blinding of investigators to group allocation was not performed. Most expanded thyroid clonotypes (frequency above 0.001) were also detected in blood, a finding suggesting that blood repertoires may reflect thyroid immune responses. A 13 V-J signature model separated ophthalmopathy from stable hyperthyroidism, with 87.88% sensitivity and roughly 84% specificity in cross-validation and 80%/75% in testing.

The TCR beta CDR3 regions were amplified from the RNA transcripts. The first round of RT-PCR for the TCR CDR3 was performed with the HTBI primer set and the Qiagen OneStep RT-PCR kit. Libraries were constructed in a second round of multiplex PCR, after which size selection and purification were performed. Sequencing of the libraries was done on an Illumina HiSeq2000 using paired-end 100 bp reads. From the authors' description of their analysis: Raw data were processed with SOAPnuke, discarding reads with adapters, uncalled bases, mean Phred below 15, or no exact constant-primer or identifier match. High-quality paired reads were merged using COPE v1.2.5, and each unique nucleotide sequence was defined as a clonotype. MiTCR v1.1 was used to align the clonotypes against IMGT TRBV, TRBD and TRBJ reference segments. Analysis was restricted to V-J combinations with a frequency above 0.0001, which covered approximately 99% of repertoires. A TCS score was defined as the ratio between F50 (clonal expansion) and ExV (chaos), using BLOSUM62-based TCRdist between CDR3 peptides within each V-J. Welch's t-statistics and random forest reduced roughly 530 V-J features to 10 to 15, which were used in a naive Bayes classifier (R e1071). The similarity between thyroid and blood repertoires was quantified using the Morisita-Horn index. The public sequencing data were trimmed at Q25 with fastp and processed into clonotypes with MiXCR by TCRdb, which kept only in-frame beta chains. Under each unique CDR3 protein, matching rows form one entry showing the most common genes and DNA. None of the V and J calls come from the authors' own analysis; TCRdb made them. This sample holds approximately 510,000 distinct CDR3 sequences; about 46% were observed only once. Clones ranked in the top ten supply about two fifths of the sample.

Reading the germline V gene (reference sequence) gives CDR1 DFQATT and CDR2 SNEGSKA. Counted from cysteine to phenylalanine, this CDR3 has 12 amino acids. The entry retains the CDR3 DNA only, 36 bases that are in frame from base 1. The rearranged chain carries TRBV20-1 and TRBJ2-7; the D segment could be TRBD1, given 7 matching bases. The sample was peripheral blood or thyroid tissue (not recorded which). This clonotype originated in an adult woman with Graves' disease, either hyperthyroidism or ophthalmopathy (not recorded which). CDR3 protein: CRAGQRAYEQYF. The DNA sequence is as follows: TGCAGGGCGGGACAGAGGGCCTACGAGCAGTACTTC.